This T cell receptor (beta chain) appears in the sequencing data of a study of immune evolution from preneoplasia to lung adenocarcinoma. Study results and caveats: Later-stage lesions seemingly showed higher T cell density and diversity than normal lung. T cell clonality was higher in KRAS-mutant than EGFR-mutant or wild-type nodules.

The method was immunoSEQ multiplex PCR; TCRdb's version includes in-frame clones alone and lacks a portion of them. Among tens of thousands of clones listed, 65% to 80% were seen once. Concerning this clone: Its specificity is not known.

The CDR3 extends over 12 amino acids. Germline V gene data show CDR1 as MRHNA and CDR2 as SNTAGT. V was clipped by 3 bases and J by 10 bases, with 9 bases between them. The chain links TRBV6-4 to TRBJ2-2, with D tentatively TRBD2 (5 bases). Sequencing was done on a sample of FFPE invasive lung adenocarcinoma tissue. The receptor was isolated from a person in their sixties or seventies with lung adenocarcinoma. CDR3 residues: CASSEDGVELFF. CDR3 nucleotides: TGTGCCAGCAGTGAAGACGGGGTGGAGCTGTTTTTT.